Below, 8 T cell receptor beta chains from the same sample are listed, as sequenced in a study of blood T cells in healthy people across ages. Next came a second PCR, run for roughly 7 to 12 cycles, which used a sample-barcoded 5' primer along with a J-beta primer mix. From the 5' RACE reads, TCRdb called clonotypes with MiXCR, one entry per CDR3 protein. The sample has hundreds of thousands of distinct CDR3 sequences; roughly 20% are singletons. The source material was blood. These TCRs come from a man between 65 and 85 years old in good health.

This clonotype appeared a few times. V and J are TRBV12-3 or TRBV12-4 and TRBJ2-7; no reliable D call. Trimming removed 3 bases at V and 4 bases at J, with 7 bases between. The CDR3 extends over 12 amino acids. The CDR3 DNA reads as TGTGCCAGCAGTTTGTCTAAGTACGAGCAGTACTTC. This translates into CASSLSKYEQYF.

The chain carries TRBV7-6 and TRBJ2-3; 12 bases agree with TRBD2. The CDR3 sequence is 16 residues long. Germline-derived CDR1 and CDR2 are SGHVS and FNYEAQ. J gave up 5 bases and V 5 bases, and 8 bases lay outside the gene matches. This CDR3 is CASSGGLAGPLDTQYF. The DNA of the CDR3 is TGTGCCAGCAGCGGGGGACTAGCGGGTCCCCTAGATACGCAGTATTTT.

Concerning this clonotype itself: Likely a read error: the CDR3 ends without its conserved phenylalanine or tryptophan. This chain connects TRBV12-3 or TRBV12-4 to TRBJ2-6; the match to TRBD1 covers 8 bases. The ends lost 0 bases at V and 4 bases at J; junction bases unmatched: 14. The CDR3 runs to 20 residues. As DNA, the CDR3 is TGTGCCAGCAGTTTAGCGCTTTGGGGCAGGGGGCGAGGAGGGGCCAACGTCCTGACTTCC. Amino acids: CASSLALWGRGRGGANVLTS.

This clonotype has only a few counts. The rearrangement links TRBV6-1 to TRBJ2-7; a possible D gene is TRBD2 (5 bases). Trimming cost V 7 bases and J 0 bases, with 16 bases left between them. This CDR3 spans 15 amino acids. Germline V lookup: CDR1 MNHNS, CDR2 SASEGT. CDR3 nucleotides: TGTGCCAGCACTCAGACTAACCTATTCTCCTACGAGCAGTACTTC. It specifies CASTQTNLFSYEQYF.

This clonotype was found a few times. The gene calls are TRBV7-9 and TRBJ2-7; D not resolved. This CDR3 contains 15 residues. CDR1 is SEHNR and CDR2 is FQNEAQ in the germline V gene (reference sequence). Trimming left V 1 base short and J 4 bases short, with 14 bases between. In DNA, the CDR3 is TGTGCCAGCAGCTTAGTGGCTAACCAAGAGTACGAGCAGTACTTC. Its protein product is CASSLVANQEYEQYF. The full variable domain, with the rest looked up from reference TRBV7-9 and TRBJ2-7, is DTGVSQNPRHKITKRGQNVTFRCDPISEHNRLYWYRQTLGQGPEFLTYFQNEAQLEKSRLLSDRFSAERPKGSFSTLEIQRTEQGDSAMYLCASSLVANQEYEQYFGPGTRLTVT.

This clonotype occurred a few times. The chain couples TRBV6-6 to TRBJ1-2, with D unclear. The CDR3 is 13 residues long. CDR1 is MNHNY and CDR2 is SVGAGI in the germline V gene (reference sequence). Trimming took 2 bases from V and 8 from J, leaving 12 bases between them. CDR3 region: CASSYEWSAGYTF. The CDR3 DNA reads TGTGCCAGCAGTTACGAGTGGTCTGCCGGCTACACCTTC.

This clonotype was seen a few times. The chain carries TRBV20-1 and TRBJ2-3; weak D call: TRBD2 (6 bases). Germline V gene data show CDR1 as DFQATT and CDR2 as SNEGSKA (reference sequence). The CDR3 sequence is 16 residues long. V was pared by 0 bases and J by 4 bases, with 17 bases between. The CDR3 here is CSAREGAGMVADTQYF. CDR3 bases: TGCAGTGCTAGAGAAGGCGCGGGAATGGTGGCAGATACGCAGTATTTT.

The chain carries TRBV24-1 and TRBJ1-2; D may be TRBD1 (5 bases). Per germline, CDR1 KGHDR and CDR2 SFDVKD. Trimming took off 8 bases at V and 2 bases at J, with 11 bases between the two ends. The CDR3 length is 13 residues. CDR3 bases: TGTGCCACCACAAACCGGGACAACTATGGCTACACCTTC. Residues: CATTNRDNYGYTF.